This is a list of T cell receptor beta chains from one sample in a study of T cell repertoires in cytomegalovirus infection. Using its own MiXCR run on the reads, TCRdb lists one record per CDR3 protein. The sample lists roughly 920,000 distinct CDR3 sequences, approximately 31% occurring once. These receptors' targets are unknown. The sample in question was cultured CD8+ T cells from PBMCs, obtained from culture after CMV antigen stimulation. The origin of the receptors is a human donor in good health (CMV status not recorded). Some clones in this sample may be carry-over from other donors' samples. Both conserved end residues are part of each CDR3. The D gene is left open where the match is weak. Clone size is stated in some rows and not others, as once, few, many or a class when expanded.

D	length	V	J	size	DNA	CDR3
TRBD1	18	TRBV15	TRBJ1-2	few	TGTGCCACCAGCAGAGTCGGGTTATCCGGGACAGTCACATATGGCTACACCTTC	CATSRVGLSGTVTYGYTF
TRBD1	17	TRBV4-1	TRBJ2-5	NA	TGTGCCAGCAGCCAAGATAGTAACGGACAGGGGTTTGAGACCCAGTACTTC	CASSQDSNGQGFETQYF
NA	16	TRBV13	TRBJ2-5	NA	TGTGCCAGCAGCCTAGTATCCCGGGGGGCCAAGGAGACCCAGTACTTC	CASSLVSRGAKETQYF
TRBD2	16	TRBV15	TRBJ2-3	NA	TGTGCCACCAGCAGAAAGAAGCGGGGGACCACAGATACGCAGTATTTT	CATSRKKRGTTDTQYF
NA	13	TRBV19	TRBJ1-1	few	TGTGCCTGCTCCAACTGGGAGGTCACTGAAGCTTTCTTT	CACSNWEVTEAFF
NA	13	TRBV6-2/TRBV6-3	TRBJ2-3	NA	TGTGCCAGCTGGGGGGTCGGGACAGATACGCAGTATTTT	CASWGVGTDTQYF
NA	15	TRBV6-2/TRBV6-3	TRBJ1-1	NA	TGTGCCAGCGGAAACCCCGTCCGGGACAACGTTGAAGCTTTCTTT	CASGNPVRDNVEAFF
NA	13	TRBV19	TRBJ2-1	NA	TGTGCCAGTAGTTACTACCTAGGGGGTGAGCAGTTCTTC	CASSYYLGGEQFF
TRBD1	15	TRBV11-2	TRBJ2-4	NA	TGTGCCAGCAGGGGGACAGGGACGGCCAAAAACATTCAGTACTTC	CASRGTGTAKNIQYF
NA	17	TRBV7-9	TRBJ2-7	few	TGTGCCAGCAGCGATCGAGGACAGTCGAGGGGCTCCTACGAGCAGTACTTC	CASSDRGQSRGSYEQYF
NA	14	TRBV27	TRBJ2-1	many	TGTGCCAGCAGCTCGAGAGGACTTTACAATGAGCAGTTCTTC	CASSSRGLYNEQFF
TRBD2	19	TRBV28	TRBJ2-5	few	TGTGCCAGCAGTCCATCCGGGACTAGCGGGGGGGCTTTCCAAGAGACCCAGTACTTC	CASSPSGTSGGAFQETQYF
TRBD1	16	TRBV19	TRBJ1-1	NA	TGTGCCAGCCCGAGTGCGAAGACAGGGGACGGCACTGAAGCTTTCTTT	CASPSAKTGDGTEAFF
TRBD2	19	TRBV27	TRBJ2-3	few	TGTGCCAGCATACCTCAGGGGCTAGCGGGGCGGCGCACCACAGATACGCAGTATTTT	CASIPQGLAGRRTTDTQYF
NA	11	TRBV2	TRBJ2-5	NA	TGTGCCAGCATGGGGCAAGAGACCCAGTACTTC	CASMGQETQYF
NA	15	TRBV6-6	TRBJ2-3	NA	TGTGCCAGCAGTGTCCGCGGGGGCTACACAGATACGCAGTATTTT	CASSVRGGYTDTQYF
NA	14	TRBV6-2/TRBV6-3	TRBJ1-1	NA	TGTGCCAGCAACCACCGGGTAGGGTTTGCTGAAGCTTTCTTT	CASNHRVGFAEAFF
NA	13	TRBV15	TRBJ1-1	NA	TGTGCCACCAGCCCTGACTGGAACACTGAAGCTTTCTTT	CATSPDWNTEAFF
NA	20	TRBV11-2	TRBJ2-3	few	TGTGCCAGCAGCTTAGTTCTTCCGTTCGGGGATCCGGGGGACACAGATACGCAGTATTTT	CASSLVLPFGDPGDTDTQYF
NA	14	TRBV12-3/TRBV12-4	TRBJ1-5	NA	TGTGCCAGCAGTTTAGGAGGGAAGCGGCAGCCCCAGCATTTT	CASSLGGKRQPQHF
TRBD1	13	TRBV19	TRBJ1-2	NA	TGTGCCAGTAGTCCTCGACAGGGACGGGGCTACACCTTC	CASSPRQGRGYTF
TRBD2	18	TRBV5-1	TRBJ2-5	NA	TGCGCCAGCAGCTTGGCCTACGGACTAGCGGGGGAGGTGGAGACCCAGTACTTC	CASSLAYGLAGEVETQYF
NA	13	TRBV4-1	TRBJ1-1	many	TGCGCCAGCAGCCAAGATCTAGCCCAAGAAGCTTTCTTT	CASSQDLAQEAFF
TRBD1	15	TRBV27	TRBJ2-3	few	TGTGCCAGCAGTTTGGGGGACAGACGCACAGATACGCAGTATTTT	CASSLGDRRTDTQYF